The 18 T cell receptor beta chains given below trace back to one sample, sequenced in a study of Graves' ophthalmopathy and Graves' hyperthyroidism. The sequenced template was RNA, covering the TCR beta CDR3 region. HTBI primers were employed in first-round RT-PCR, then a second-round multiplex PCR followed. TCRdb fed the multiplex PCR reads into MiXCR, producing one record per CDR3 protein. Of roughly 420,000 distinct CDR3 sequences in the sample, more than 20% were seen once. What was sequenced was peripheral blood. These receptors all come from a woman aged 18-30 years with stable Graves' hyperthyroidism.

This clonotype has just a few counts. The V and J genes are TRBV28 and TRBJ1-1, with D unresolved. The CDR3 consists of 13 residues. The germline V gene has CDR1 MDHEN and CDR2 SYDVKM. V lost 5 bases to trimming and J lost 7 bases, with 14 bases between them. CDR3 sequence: CASSDPTTDEAFF. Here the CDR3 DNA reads TGTGCCAGCAGTGACCCGACGACGGATGAAGCTTTCTTT.

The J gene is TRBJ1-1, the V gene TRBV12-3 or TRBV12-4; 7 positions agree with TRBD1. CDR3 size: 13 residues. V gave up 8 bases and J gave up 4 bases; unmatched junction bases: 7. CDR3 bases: TGTGCCAGCGCCACAGGGGTTGGCACTGAAGCTTTCTTT. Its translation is CASATGVGTEAFF.

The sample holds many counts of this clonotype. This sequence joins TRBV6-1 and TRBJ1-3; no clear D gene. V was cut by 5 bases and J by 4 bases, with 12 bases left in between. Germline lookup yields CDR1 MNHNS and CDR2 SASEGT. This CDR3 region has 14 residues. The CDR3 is CASSPPVRGNTIYF. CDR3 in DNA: TGTGCCAGCAGTCCTCCGGTCAGAGGAAACACCATATATTTT.

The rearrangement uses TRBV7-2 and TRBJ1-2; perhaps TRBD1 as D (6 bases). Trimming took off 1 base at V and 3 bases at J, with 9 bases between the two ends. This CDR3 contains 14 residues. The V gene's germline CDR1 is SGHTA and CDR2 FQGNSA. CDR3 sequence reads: CASSLEGGDYGYTF. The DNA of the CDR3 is TGTGCCAGCAGCTTAGAGGGGGGCGACTATGGCTACACCTTC.

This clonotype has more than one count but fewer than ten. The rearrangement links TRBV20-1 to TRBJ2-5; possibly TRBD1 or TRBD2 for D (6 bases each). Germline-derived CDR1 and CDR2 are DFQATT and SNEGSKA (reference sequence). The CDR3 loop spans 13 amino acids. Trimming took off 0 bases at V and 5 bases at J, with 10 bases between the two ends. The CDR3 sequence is CSAREGGRETQYF. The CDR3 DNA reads TGCAGTGCTAGAGAGGGGGGCCGCGAGACCCAGTACTTC.

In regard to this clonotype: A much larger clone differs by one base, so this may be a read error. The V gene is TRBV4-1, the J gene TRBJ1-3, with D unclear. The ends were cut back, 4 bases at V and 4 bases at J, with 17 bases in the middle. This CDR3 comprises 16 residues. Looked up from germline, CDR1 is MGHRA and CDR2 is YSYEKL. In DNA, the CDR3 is TGCGCCAGCAGCCGAGATGCAGCTCGTTTGGGAAACACCATATATTTT. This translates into CASSRDAARLGNTIYF.

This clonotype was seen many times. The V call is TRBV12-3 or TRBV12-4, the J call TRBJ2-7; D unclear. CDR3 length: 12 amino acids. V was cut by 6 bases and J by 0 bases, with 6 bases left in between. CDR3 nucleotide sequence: TGTGCCAGCAGGACGAGCTCCTACGAGCAGTACTTC. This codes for CASRTSSYEQYF.

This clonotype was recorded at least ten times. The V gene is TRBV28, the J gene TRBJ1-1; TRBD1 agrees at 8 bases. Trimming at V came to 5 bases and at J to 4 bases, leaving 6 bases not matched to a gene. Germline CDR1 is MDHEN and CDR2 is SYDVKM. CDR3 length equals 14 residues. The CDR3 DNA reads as TGTGCCAGCAGTCACGACAGGGGAAGCACTGAAGCTTTCTTT. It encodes CASSHDRGSTEAFF.

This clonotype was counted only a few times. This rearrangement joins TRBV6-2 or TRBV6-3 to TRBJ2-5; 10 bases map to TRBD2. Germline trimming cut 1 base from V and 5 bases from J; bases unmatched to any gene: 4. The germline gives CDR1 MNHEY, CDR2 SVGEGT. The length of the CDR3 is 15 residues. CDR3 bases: TGTGCCAGCAGTTACTTAGCGGGGGGCCTGGAGACCCAGTACTTC. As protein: CASSYLAGGLETQYF.

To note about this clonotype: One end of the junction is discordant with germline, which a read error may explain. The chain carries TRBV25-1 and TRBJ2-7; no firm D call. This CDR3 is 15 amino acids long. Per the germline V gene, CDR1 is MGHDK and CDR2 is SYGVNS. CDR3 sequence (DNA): TGCCAGCCTTCCCGCAGCTGTCAGATAACCTACGAGCAGTACTTC. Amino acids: CQPSRSCQITYEQYF.

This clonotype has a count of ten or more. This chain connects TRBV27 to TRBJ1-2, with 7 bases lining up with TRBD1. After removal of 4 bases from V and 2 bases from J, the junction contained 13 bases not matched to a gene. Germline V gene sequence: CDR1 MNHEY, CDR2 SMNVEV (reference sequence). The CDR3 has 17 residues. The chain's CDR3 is CASSSGGTVGFNYGYTF. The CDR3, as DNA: TGTGCCAGCAGTTCAGGGGGAACAGTAGGATTCAACTATGGCTACACCTTC.

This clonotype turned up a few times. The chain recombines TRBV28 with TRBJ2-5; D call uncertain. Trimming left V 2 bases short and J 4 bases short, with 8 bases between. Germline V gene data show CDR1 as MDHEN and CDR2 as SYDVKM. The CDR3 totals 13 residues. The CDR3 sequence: CASSLKAPETQYF. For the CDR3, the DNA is TGTGCCAGCAGTTTAAAGGCCCCAGAGACCCAGTACTTC.

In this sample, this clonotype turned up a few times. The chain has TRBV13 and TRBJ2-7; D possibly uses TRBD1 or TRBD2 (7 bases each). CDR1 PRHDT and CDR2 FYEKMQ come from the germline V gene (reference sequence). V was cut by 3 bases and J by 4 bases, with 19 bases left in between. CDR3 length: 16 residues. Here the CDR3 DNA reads TGTGCCAGCAGCTTGGGGAATTGGGGGGGACAGTACGAGCAGTACTTC. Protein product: CASSLGNWGGQYEQYF. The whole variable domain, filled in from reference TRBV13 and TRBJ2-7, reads AAGVIQSPRHLIKEKRETATLKCYPIPRHDTVYWYQQGPGQDPQFLISFYEKMQSDKGSIPDRFSAQQFSDYHSELNMSSLELGDSALYFCASSLGNWGGQYEQYFGPGTRLTVT.

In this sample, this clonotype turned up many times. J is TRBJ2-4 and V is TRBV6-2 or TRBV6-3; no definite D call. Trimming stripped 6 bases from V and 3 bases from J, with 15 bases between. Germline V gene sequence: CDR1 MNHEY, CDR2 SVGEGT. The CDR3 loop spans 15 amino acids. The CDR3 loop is CASRPTEVYKNIQYF. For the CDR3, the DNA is TGTGCCAGCAGGCCGACTGAGGTCTACAAAAACATTCAGTACTTC.

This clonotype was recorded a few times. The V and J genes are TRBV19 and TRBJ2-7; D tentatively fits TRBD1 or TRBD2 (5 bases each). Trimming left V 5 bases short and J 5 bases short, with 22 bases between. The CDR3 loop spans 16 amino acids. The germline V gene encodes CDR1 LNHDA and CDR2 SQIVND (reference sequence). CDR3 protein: CASSGTAVSTTHEQYF. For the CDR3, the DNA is TGTGCCAGTAGTGGGACCGCGGTTAGTACCACCCACGAGCAGTACTTC.

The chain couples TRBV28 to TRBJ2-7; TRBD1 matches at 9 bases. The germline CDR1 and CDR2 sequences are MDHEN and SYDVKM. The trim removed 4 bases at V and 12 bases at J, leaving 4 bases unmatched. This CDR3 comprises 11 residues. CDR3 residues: CASSSTGGLYF. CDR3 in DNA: TGTGCCAGCAGTTCCACAGGGGGCTTGTACTTC.

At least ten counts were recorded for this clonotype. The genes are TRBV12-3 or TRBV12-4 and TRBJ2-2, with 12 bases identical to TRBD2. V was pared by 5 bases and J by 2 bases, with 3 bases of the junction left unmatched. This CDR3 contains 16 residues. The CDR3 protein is CASSQLAGGNTGELFF. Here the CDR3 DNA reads TGTGCCAGCAGTCAACTAGCGGGAGGCAACACCGGGGAGCTGTTTTTT.

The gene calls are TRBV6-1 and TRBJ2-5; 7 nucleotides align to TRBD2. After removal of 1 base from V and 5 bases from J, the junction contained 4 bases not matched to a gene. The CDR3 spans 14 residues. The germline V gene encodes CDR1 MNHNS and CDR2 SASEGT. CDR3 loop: CASSEGLALETQYF. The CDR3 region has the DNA TGTGCCAGCAGTGAAGGACTAGCACTTGAGACCCAGTACTTC.